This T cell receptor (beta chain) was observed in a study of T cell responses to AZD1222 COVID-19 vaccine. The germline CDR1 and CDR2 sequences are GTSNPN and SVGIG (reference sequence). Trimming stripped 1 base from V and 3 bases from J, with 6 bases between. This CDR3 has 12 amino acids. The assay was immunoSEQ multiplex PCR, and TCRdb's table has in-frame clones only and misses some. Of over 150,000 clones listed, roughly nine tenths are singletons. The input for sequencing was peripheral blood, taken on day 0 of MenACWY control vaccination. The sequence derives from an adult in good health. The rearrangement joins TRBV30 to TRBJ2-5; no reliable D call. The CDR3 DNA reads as TGTGCCTGGAGTGAAGGGAAAGAGACCCAGTACTTC. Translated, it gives CAWSEGKETQYF.